This T cell receptor (beta chain) stems from a study of cytomegalovirus exposure and HLA in healthy donors. TCRdb keeps only in-frame clones here, not all; method: immunoSEQ multiplex PCR. Altogether 200,000 to 250,000 clones are present, 75% to 95% being singletons, with the ten largest covering more than 1%. Study findings and constraints: The study flagged approximately 180 TCR beta chains as cytomegalovirus-associated.

A single count supports this clone. As yet, its antigen is unknown. CDR1 SEHNR and CDR2 FQNEAQ come from the germline V gene (reference sequence). This CDR3 has 16 amino acids. After removal of 0 bases from V and 4 bases from J, the junction contained 2 bases not matched to a gene. Sequenced input: PBMCs. This sequence originates from a woman in her late teens or twenties in good health and CMV-seronegative. This chain links TRBV7-9 with TRBJ2-2; TRBD1 matches at 10 bases. CDR3 amino acids: CASSLAGTGVTGELFF. DNA for the CDR3: TGTGCCAGCAGCTTAGCCGGGACAGGGGTCACCGGGGAGCTGTTTTTT.